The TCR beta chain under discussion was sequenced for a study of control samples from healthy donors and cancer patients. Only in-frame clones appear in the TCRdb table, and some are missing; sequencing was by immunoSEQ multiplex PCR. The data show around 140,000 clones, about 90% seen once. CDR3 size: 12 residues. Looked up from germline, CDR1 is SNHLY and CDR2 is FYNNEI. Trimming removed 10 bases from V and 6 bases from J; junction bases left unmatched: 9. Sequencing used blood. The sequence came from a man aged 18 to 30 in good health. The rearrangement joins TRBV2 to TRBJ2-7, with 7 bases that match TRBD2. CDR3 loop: CANIRGGTEQYF. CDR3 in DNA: TGTGCCAACATTAGGGGAGGGACCGAGCAGTACTTC.